A selection of T cell receptor beta chains follows, all from one sample in a study of tumor-infiltrating lymphocytes in primary liver carcinoma. One entry per CDR3 protein, called by TCRdb with MiXCR from the multiplex PCR reads. The table has roughly 20,000 distinct CDR3 sequences, 79% seen once. Sequenced input: liver tumor tissue from sampling region 4. These receptors originate from a woman aged 25 to 39 with primary liver carcinoma and hepatitis B virus infection. Each CDR3 is given with its conserved first and last residue. Each record gives: CDR3 length, D gene, clone size, J gene, V gene, CDR3 protein, CDR3 DNA. A D gene is named only where the DNA matches it firmly. Expanded clones are given a class, and other clones once, few, many or no size at all.

CDR3 length: 13
D gene: -
clone size: -
J gene: TRBJ1-1
V gene: TRBV6-5
CDR3 protein: CASSWNGDVEVFF
CDR3 DNA: TGTGCCAGTAGTTGGAACGGGGACGTTGAAGTTTTCTTT

CDR3 length: 12
D gene: -
clone size: -
J gene: TRBJ2-7
V gene: TRBV6-2/TRBV6-3
CDR3 protein: CARSYPTYEQYF
CDR3 DNA: TGTGCCAGAAGCTACCCAACCTACGAGCAGTACTTC

CDR3 length: 17
D gene: -
clone size: -
J gene: TRBJ2-3
V gene: TRBV28
CDR3 protein: CASSFGSMRRGTDTQYF
CDR3 DNA: TGCGCCAGCAGTTTTGGCAGTATGAGGCGGGGCACAGATACGCAGTATTTT

CDR3 length: 15
D gene: TRBD1
clone size: -
J gene: TRBJ2-2
V gene: TRBV6-5
CDR3 protein: CARSVRTGFTGELFF
CDR3 DNA: TGTGCCAGGAGTGTGCGGACAGGGTTCACCGGGGAGCTGTTTTTT

CDR3 length: 16
D gene: -
clone size: -
J gene: TRBJ2-3
V gene: TRBV11-2
CDR3 protein: CANSPRETPSSDTQYF
CDR3 DNA: TGTGCCAACAGCCCGAGGGAGACGCCGAGCTCAGATACGCAGTATTTT

CDR3 length: 16
D gene: TRBD2
clone size: -
J gene: TRBJ2-1
V gene: TRBV5-4
CDR3 protein: CASSFPSGRSRYEQFF
CDR3 DNA: TGTGCCAGCAGCTTCCCTAGCGGGAGGAGTCGGTATGAGCAGTTCTTC

CDR3 length: 17
D gene: TRBD2
clone size: -
J gene: TRBJ2-1
V gene: TRBV11-1
CDR3 protein: CASSLGLAGELDNEQFF
CDR3 DNA: TGTGCCAGCAGCCTGGGACTAGCTGGAGAACTTGACAATGAGCAGTTCTTC

CDR3 length: 16
D gene: TRBD2
clone size: many
J gene: TRBJ2-3
V gene: TRBV11-2
CDR3 protein: CASSPPTSGSTDTQYF
CDR3 DNA: TGTGCCAGCAGCCCCCCGACTAGCGGCAGCACAGATACGCAGTATTTT

CDR3 length: 17
D gene: TRBD2
clone size: -
J gene: TRBJ2-3
V gene: TRBV7-9
CDR3 protein: CARSLERSSGSTDTQYF
CDR3 DNA: TGTGCCAGAAGCTTAGAACGTTCTAGCGGTAGCACAGATACTCAGTATTTT

CDR3 length: 12
D gene: -
clone size: -
J gene: TRBJ2-1
V gene: TRBV11-2
CDR3 protein: CVSSFLKGEQSF
CDR3 DNA: TGTGTCAGCAGCTTTCTTAAAGGTGAGCAGTCCTTC

CDR3 length: 13
D gene: -
clone size: -
J gene: TRBJ2-7
V gene: TRBV11-1
CDR3 protein: CARSLGYLLQQYF
CDR3 DNA: TGTGCCAGAAGTTTAGGATACCTCCTCCAGCAGTACTTC

CDR3 length: 20
D gene: TRBD1
clone size: -
J gene: TRBJ1-1
V gene: TRBV11-2
CDR3 protein: CVSSARDRGRKGWSNTEALF
CDR3 DNA: TGTGTCAGCAGCGCTCGAGACAGGGGGCGCAAGGGGTGGAGTAACACTGAAGCTCTCTTT

CDR3 length: 15
D gene: -
clone size: -
J gene: TRBJ2-5
V gene: TRBV10-3
CDR3 protein: CGISESATKHETQYF
CDR3 DNA: TGTGGCATCAGTGAGTCGGCTACCAAACATGAGACCCAGTACTTC

CDR3 length: 13
D gene: -
clone size: large
J gene: TRBJ1-1
V gene: TRBV29-1
CDR3 protein: CSVYHSLNTEAFF
CDR3 DNA: TGCAGCGTTTATCACAGTCTGAACACTGAAGCTTTCTTT

CDR3 length: 13
D gene: -
clone size: few
J gene: TRBJ1-1
V gene: TRBV11-1
CDR3 protein: CTSSFRLNTGAFF
CDR3 DNA: TGTACCAGCAGCTTCCGGCTGAACACTGGGGCTTTCTTT

CDR3 length: 12
D gene: -
clone size: -
J gene: TRBJ1-1
V gene: TRBV29-1
CDR3 protein: CSVETWSTEASF
CDR3 DNA: TGCAGCGTCGAGACTTGGAGCACTGAAGCTTCCTTT

CDR3 length: 17
D gene: TRBD2
clone size: -
J gene: TRBJ2-2
V gene: TRBV6-5
CDR3 protein: CASHGRLAGVVRGVLFF
CDR3 DNA: TGTGCCAGCCATGGCCGGTTAGCGGGAGTGGTTCGTGGGGTGCTGTTCTTT

CDR3 length: 16
D gene: -
clone size: many
J gene: TRBJ2-1
V gene: TRBV28
CDR3 protein: CASSWGEHSSYNEQFF
CDR3 DNA: TGTGCCAGCAGTTGGGGGGAGCATAGCTCCTACAATGAGCAGTTCTTC

CDR3 length: 14
D gene: -
clone size: -
J gene: TRBJ1-2
V gene: TRBV4-3
CDR3 protein: CTSSAELEIYGYTF
CDR3 DNA: TGCACTAGCAGTGCTGAGTTGGAGATCTATGGCTACACCTTC

CDR3 length: 14
D gene: TRBD1
clone size: -
J gene: TRBJ2-3
V gene: TRBV28
CDR3 protein: CASSLYRGGGTQYF
CDR3 DNA: TGTGCCAGTAGTTTATACAGGGGTGGTGGGACGCAGTATTTT

CDR3 length: 20
D gene: TRBD1
clone size: -
J gene: TRBJ1-1
V gene: TRBV11-2
CDR3 protein: CASSARDRGRERWSNTEAFF
CDR3 DNA: TGTGCCAGCAGCGCCCGGGACAGGGGGCGCGAAAGGTGGAGCAACACTGAAGCTTTCTTT

CDR3 length: 14
D gene: -
clone size: -
J gene: TRBJ2-7
V gene: TRBV14
CDR3 protein: CASSQAGTDYEQYF
CDR3 DNA: TGTGCCAGCAGCCAGGCGGGGACTGACTACGAGCAGTACTTC

CDR3 length: 16
D gene: -
clone size: -
J gene: TRBJ2-2
V gene: TRBV7-9
CDR3 protein: CASSLGLVGAAGELFF
CDR3 DNA: TGTGCCAGCAGCTTAGGGCTAGTGGGAGCTGCCGGGGAGCTGTTTTTT

CDR3 length: 14
D gene: -
clone size: -
J gene: TRBJ1-1
V gene: TRBV30
CDR3 protein: CAWANGGGYTEAFF
CDR3 DNA: TGTGCCTGGGCGAACGGCGGGGGTTACACTGAAGCTTTCTTT

CDR3 length: 16
D gene: -
clone size: -
J gene: TRBJ2-2
V gene: TRBV11-2
CDR3 protein: CSSSPDPQLNAGELFF
CDR3 DNA: TGTTCCAGCAGCCCCGATCCCCAACTGAACGCCGGGGAGCTGTTTTTT

CDR3 length: 15
D gene: -
clone size: -
J gene: TRBJ2-7
V gene: TRBV11-2
CDR3 protein: CASGLGVSGSYEHYF
CDR3 DNA: TGTGCCAGCGGCTTAGGAGTTAGCGGTTCATACGAGCATTACTTC

CDR3 length: 12
D gene: -
clone size: -
J gene: TRBJ2-1
V gene: TRBV11-2
CDR3 protein: CISSFLDGEQFF
CDR3 DNA: TGTATCAGCAGCTTTCTTGATGGTGAGCAGTTCTTC

CDR3 length: 12
D gene: -
clone size: once
J gene: TRBJ1-3
V gene: TRBV10-3
CDR3 protein: CGESVSGNTIYF
CDR3 DNA: TGTGGTGAGTCAGTTTCTGGAAACACCATATATTTT

CDR3 length: 13
D gene: -
clone size: -
J gene: TRBJ2-3
V gene: TRBV11-3
CDR3 protein: CTSIKESTNTQYF
CDR3 DNA: TGTACCAGCATTAAAGAATCCACAAATACGCAGTATTTT

CDR3 length: 16
D gene: TRBD2
clone size: many
J gene: TRBJ2-3
V gene: TRBV10-3
CDR3 protein: CAISEGGSGSTDTQYF
CDR3 DNA: TGTGCCATCAGTGAGGGGGGTAGCGGGAGCACAGATACGCAGTATTTT

CDR3 length: 13
D gene: -
clone size: -
J gene: TRBJ2-7
V gene: TRBV11-2
CDR3 protein: CASSLSEVASQYF
CDR3 DNA: TGTGCCAGCAGCTTAAGTGAGGTAGCATCGCAGTACTTC

CDR3 length: 15
D gene: -
clone size: -
J gene: TRBJ2-7
V gene: TRBV6-5
CDR3 protein: CVRSYKDSTSYEQYF
CDR3 DNA: TGTGTCAGAAGTTACAAGGACAGCACCTCCTACGAGCAGTACTTC